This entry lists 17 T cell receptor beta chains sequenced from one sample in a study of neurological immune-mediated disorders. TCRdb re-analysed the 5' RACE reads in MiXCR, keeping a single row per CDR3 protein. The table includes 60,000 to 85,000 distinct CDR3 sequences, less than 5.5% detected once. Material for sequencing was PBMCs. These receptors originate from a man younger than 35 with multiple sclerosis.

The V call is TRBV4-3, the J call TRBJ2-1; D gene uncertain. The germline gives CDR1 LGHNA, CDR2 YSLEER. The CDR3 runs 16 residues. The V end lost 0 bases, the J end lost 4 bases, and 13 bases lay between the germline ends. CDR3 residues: CASSQDQPTAYNEQFF. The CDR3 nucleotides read TGCGCCAGCAGCCAAGATCAACCGACCGCTTACAATGAGCAGTTCTTC.

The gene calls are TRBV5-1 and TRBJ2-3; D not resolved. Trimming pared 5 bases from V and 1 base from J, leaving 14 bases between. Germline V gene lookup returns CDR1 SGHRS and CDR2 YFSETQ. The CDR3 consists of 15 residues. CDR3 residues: CASRLMSSGTDTQYF. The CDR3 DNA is TGCGCCAGCAGACTCATGAGCAGTGGCACAGATACGCAGTATTTT. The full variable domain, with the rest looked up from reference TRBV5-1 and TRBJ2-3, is KAGVTQTPRYLIKTRGQQVTLSCSPISGHRSVSWYQQTPGQGLQFLFEYFSETQRNKGNFPGRFSGRQFSNSRSEMNVSTLELGDSALYLCASRLMSSGTDTQYFGPGTRLTVL.

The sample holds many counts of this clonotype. The CDR3 bases are TGTGCCAGCACCCCAGGACTTCGCAATGAGCAGTTCTTC. This translates into CASTPGLRNEQFF. The gene calls are TRBV7-2 and TRBJ2-1, with D possibly being TRBD2 (5 bases). CDR1 is SGHTA, CDR2 FQGNSA, per germline. The ends were cut back, 7 bases at V and 6 bases at J, with 13 bases in the middle. This CDR3 has 13 residues.

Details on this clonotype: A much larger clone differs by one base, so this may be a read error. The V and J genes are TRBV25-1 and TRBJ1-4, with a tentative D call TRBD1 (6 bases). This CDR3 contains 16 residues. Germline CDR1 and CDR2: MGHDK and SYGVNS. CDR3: CTSSESWGDTHEKLFF. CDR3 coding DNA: TGTACCAGCAGTGAATCTTGGGGGGACACGCATGAAAAACTGTTTTTT. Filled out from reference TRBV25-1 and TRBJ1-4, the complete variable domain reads EADIYQTPRYLVIGTGKKITLECSQTMGHDKMYWYQQDPGMELHLIHYSYGVNSTEKGDLSSESTVSRIRTEHFPLTLESARPSHTSQYLCTSSESWGDTHEKLFFGSGTQLSVL.

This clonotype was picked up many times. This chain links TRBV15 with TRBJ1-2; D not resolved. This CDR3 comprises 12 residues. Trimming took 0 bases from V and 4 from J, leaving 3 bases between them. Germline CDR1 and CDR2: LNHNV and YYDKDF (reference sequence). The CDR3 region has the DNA TGTGCCACCAGCAGAGATGGCTATGGCTACACCTTC. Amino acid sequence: CATSRDGYGYTF.

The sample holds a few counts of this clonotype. CDR3 sequence reads: CASSLPKGNKEQYF. As DNA, the CDR3 is TGTGCCAGCAGTCTTCCGAAGGGGAATAAAGAGCAGTACTTC. The J gene is TRBJ2-7, the V gene TRBV12-3 or TRBV12-4; D is perhaps TRBD1 (5 bases). The CDR3 covers 14 residues. The V end lost 5 bases, the J end lost 7 bases, and 18 bases lay between the germline ends.

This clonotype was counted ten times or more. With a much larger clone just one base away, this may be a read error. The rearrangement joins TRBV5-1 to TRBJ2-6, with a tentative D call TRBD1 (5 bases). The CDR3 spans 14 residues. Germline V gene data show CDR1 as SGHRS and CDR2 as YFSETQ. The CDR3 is CASSLGSGAKVLTF. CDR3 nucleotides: TGCGCCAGCAGCTTGGGGTCTGGGGCCAAAGTCCTGACTTTC. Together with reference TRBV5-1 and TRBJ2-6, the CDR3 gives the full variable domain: KAGVTQTPRYLIKTRGQQVTLSCSPISGHRSVSWYQQTPGQGLQFLFEYFSETQRNKGNFPGRFSGRQFSNSRSEMNVSTLELGDSALYLCASSLGSGAKVLTFGAGSRLTVL.

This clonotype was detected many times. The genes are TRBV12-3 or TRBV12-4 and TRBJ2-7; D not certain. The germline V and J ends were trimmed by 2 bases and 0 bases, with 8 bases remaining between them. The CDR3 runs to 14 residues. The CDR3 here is CASSLRRSSYEQYF. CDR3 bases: TGTGCCAGCAGTTTAAGACGGTCCTCCTACGAGCAGTACTTC.

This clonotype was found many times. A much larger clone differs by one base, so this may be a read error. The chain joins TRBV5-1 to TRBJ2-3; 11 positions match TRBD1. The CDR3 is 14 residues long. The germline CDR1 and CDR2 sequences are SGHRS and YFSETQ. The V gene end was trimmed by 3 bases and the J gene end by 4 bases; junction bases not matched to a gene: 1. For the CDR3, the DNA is TGCGCCAGCAGCTCGGGACAGGGGGCAGATACGCAGTATTTT. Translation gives CASSSGQGADTQYF.

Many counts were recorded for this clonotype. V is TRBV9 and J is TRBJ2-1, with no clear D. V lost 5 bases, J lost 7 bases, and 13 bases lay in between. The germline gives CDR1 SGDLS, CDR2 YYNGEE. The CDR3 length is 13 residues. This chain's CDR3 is CASSVPGLNEQFF. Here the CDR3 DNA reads TGTGCCAGCAGTGTCCCGGGCCTGAATGAGCAGTTCTTC.

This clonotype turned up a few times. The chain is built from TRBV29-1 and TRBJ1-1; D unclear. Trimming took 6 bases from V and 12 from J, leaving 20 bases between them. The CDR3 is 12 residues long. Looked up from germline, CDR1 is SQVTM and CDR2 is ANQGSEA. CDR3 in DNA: TGCAGCGTCGGAAAGGGCGAGCTGAATACTTTCTTT. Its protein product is CSVGKGELNTFF.

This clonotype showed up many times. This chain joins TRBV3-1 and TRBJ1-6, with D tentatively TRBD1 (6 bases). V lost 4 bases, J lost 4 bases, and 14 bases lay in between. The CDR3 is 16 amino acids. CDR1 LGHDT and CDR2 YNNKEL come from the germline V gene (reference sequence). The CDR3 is CASSPSRTAYNSPLHF. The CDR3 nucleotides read TGTGCCAGCAGCCCCTCTCGGACAGCTTATAATTCACCCCTCCACTTT.

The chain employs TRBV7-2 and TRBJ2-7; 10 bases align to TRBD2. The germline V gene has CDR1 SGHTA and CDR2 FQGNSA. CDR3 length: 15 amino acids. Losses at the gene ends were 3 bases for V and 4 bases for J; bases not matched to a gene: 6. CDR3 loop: CASSFLAGAEYEQYF. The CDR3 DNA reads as TGTGCCAGCAGCTTCCTAGCGGGAGCGGAGTACGAGCAGTACTTC.

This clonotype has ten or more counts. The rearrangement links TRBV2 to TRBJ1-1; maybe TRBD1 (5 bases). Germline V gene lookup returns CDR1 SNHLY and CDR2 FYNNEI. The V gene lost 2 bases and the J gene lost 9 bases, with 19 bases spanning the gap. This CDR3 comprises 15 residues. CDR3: CASSEPTRGTQQAFF. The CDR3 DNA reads TGTGCCAGCAGTGAACCGACCCGCGGGACTCAGCAAGCTTTCTTT.

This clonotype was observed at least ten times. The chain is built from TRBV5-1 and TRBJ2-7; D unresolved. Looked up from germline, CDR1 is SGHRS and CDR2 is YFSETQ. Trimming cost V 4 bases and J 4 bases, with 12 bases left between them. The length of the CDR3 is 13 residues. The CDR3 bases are TGCGCCAGCAGCCCCCTAGACCCGTACGAGCAGTACTTC. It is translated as CASSPLDPYEQYF.

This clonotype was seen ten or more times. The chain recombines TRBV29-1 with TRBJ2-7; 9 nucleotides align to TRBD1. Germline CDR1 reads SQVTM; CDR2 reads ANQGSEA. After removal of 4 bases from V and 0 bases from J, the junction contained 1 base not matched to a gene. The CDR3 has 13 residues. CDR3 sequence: CSVGTGASYEQYF. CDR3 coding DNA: TGCAGCGTTGGGACAGGGGCCTCCTACGAGCAGTACTTC.

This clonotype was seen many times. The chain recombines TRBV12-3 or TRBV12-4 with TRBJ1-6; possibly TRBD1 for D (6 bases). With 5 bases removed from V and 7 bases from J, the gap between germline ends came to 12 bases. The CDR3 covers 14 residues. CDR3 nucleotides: TGTGCCAGCAGTCTTGGACAGCCAAATTCACCCCTCCACTTT. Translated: CASSLGQPNSPLHF.